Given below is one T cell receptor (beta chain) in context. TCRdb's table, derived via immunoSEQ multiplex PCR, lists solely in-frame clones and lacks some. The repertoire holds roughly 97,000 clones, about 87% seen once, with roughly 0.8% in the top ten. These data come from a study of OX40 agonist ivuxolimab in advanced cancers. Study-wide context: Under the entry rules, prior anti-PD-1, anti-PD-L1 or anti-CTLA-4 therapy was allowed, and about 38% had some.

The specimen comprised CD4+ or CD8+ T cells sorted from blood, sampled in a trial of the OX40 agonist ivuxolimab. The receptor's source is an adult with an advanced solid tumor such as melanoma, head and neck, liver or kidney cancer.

This CDR3 reads CASSLGTGGRETQYF. The CDR3 DNA reads TGTGCCAGCAGCTTAGGGACAGGGGGAAGAGAGACCCAGTACTTC. V usage is TRBV7-2 and J usage is TRBJ2-5; 10 nucleotides align to TRBD1. V dropped 1 base and J dropped 4; count of bases not matched to a gene: 3. The CDR3 has 15 residues. From germline, CDR1 is SGHTA and CDR2 FQGNSA.